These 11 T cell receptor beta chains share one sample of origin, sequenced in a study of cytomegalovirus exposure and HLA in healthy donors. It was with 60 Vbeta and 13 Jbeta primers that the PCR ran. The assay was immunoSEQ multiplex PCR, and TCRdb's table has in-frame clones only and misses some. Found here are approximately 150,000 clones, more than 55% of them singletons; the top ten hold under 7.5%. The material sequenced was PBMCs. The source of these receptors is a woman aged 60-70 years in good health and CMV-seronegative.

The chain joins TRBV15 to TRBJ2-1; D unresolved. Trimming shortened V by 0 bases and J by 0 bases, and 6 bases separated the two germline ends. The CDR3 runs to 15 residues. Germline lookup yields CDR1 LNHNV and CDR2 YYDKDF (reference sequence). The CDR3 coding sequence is TGTGCCACCAGCAGAGACGTTAGCTCCTACAATGAGCAGTTCTTC. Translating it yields CATSRDVSSYNEQFF.

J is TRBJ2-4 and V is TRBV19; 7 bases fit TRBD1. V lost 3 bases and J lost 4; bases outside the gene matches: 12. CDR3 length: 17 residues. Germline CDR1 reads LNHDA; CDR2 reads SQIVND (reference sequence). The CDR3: CASSMVGRGGAKNIQYF. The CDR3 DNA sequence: TGTGCCAGTAGTATGGTGGGACGAGGGGGCGCTAAAAACATTCAGTACTTC.

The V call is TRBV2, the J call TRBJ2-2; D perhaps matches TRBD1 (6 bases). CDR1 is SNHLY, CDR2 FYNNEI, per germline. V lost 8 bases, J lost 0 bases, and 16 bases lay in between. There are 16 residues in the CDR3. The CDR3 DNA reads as TGTGCCAGCGCTTACTCTAGGGGGACGAACACCGGGGAGCTGTTTTTT. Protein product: CASAYSRGTNTGELFF.

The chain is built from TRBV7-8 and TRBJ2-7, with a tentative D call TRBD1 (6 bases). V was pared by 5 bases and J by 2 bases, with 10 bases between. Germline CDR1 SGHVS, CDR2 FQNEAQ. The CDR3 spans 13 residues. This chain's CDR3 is CASSVDRTYEQYF. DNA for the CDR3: TGTGCCAGCAGCGTCGACAGGACCTACGAGCAGTACTTC. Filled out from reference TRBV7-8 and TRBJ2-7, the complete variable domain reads GAGVSQSPRYKVAKRGQDVALRCDPISGHVSLFWYQQALGQGPEFLTYFQNEAQLDKSGLPSDRFFAERPEGSVSTLKIQRTQQEDSAVYLCASSVDRTYEQYFGPGTRLTVT.

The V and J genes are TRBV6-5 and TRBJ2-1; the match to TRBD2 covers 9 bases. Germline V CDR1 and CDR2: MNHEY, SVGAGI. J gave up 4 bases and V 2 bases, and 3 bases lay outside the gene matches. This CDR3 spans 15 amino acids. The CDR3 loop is CASSYERGEYNEQFF. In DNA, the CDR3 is TGTGCCAGCAGTTACGAGCGGGGGGAGTACAATGAGCAGTTCTTC.

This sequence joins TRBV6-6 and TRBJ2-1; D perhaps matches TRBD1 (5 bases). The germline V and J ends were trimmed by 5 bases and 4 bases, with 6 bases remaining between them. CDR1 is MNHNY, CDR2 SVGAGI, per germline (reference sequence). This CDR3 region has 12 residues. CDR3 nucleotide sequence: TGTGCCAGCAGTCGACAGTACAATGAGCAGTTCTTC. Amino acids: CASSRQYNEQFF.

The CDR3, as DNA: TGCGCCAGCAGCTTGGTCGGGGATAGCTCCTACAATGAGCAGTTCTTC. Its translation is CASSLVGDSSYNEQFF. The genes are TRBV5-1 and TRBJ2-1; a possible D gene is TRBD2 (5 bases). The CDR3 covers 16 residues. Trimming left V 0 bases short and J 0 bases short, with 10 bases between. Germline assignment: CDR1 SGHRS and CDR2 YFSETQ.

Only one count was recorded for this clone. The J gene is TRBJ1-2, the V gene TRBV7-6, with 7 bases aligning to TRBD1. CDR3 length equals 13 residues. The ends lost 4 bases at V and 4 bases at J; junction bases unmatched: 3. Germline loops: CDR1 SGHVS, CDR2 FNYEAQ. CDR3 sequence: CASSSGQLYGYTF. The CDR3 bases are TGTGCCAGCAGCTCGGGACAGCTCTATGGCTACACCTTC. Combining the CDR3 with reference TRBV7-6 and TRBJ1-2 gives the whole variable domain GAGVSQSPRYKVTKRGQDVALRCDPISGHVSLYWYRQALGQGPEFLTYFNYEAQQDKSGLPNDRFSAERPEGSISTLTIQRTEQRDSAMYRCASSSGQLYGYTFGSGTRLTVV.

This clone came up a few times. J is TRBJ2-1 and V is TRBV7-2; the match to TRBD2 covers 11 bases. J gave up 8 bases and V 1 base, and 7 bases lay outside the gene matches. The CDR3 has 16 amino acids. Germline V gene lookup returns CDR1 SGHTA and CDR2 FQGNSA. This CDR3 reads CASSLGPTSGSYEQFF. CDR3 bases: TGTGCCAGCAGCTTAGGCCCTACTAGCGGGAGCTATGAGCAGTTCTTC. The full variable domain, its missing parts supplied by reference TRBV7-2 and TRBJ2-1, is GAGVSQSPSNKVTEKGKDVELRCDPISGHTALYWYRQSLGQGLEFLIYFQGNSAPDKSGLPSDRFSAERTGGSVSTLTIQRTQQEDSAVYLCASSLGPTSGSYEQFFGPGTRLTVL.

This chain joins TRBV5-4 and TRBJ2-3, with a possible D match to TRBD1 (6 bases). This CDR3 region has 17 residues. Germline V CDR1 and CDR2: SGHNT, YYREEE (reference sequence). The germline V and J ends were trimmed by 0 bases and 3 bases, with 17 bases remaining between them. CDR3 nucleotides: TGTGCCAGCAGCTTGGACAAACGCAGGGGAGCGACAGATACGCAGTATTTT. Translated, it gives CASSLDKRRGATDTQYF.

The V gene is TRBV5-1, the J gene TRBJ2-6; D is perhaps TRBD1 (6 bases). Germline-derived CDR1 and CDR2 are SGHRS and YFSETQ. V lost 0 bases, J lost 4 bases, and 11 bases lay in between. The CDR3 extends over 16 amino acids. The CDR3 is CASSLAGASGANVLTF. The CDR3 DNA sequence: TGCGCCAGCAGCTTGGCAGGGGCCTCGGGGGCCAACGTCCTGACTTTC.